The 19 T cell receptor beta chains below all came from one sample that was sequenced in a study of molecular identifiers for immune sequencing clone quantification. TCRdb re-called the PCR reads with MiXCR, one entry per CDR3 protein. The table has approximately 680,000 distinct CDR3 sequences, 25% seen once. Material for sequencing was naive CD8+ T cells from blood, with Jurkat cell RNA spiked in. Subset in this sample: FACS-sorted CD8+CD4-CCR7+CD45RA+ naive T cells. The receptor source for this set is a human donor in good health. Some libraries in this study had Jurkat cell RNA spiked in.

CDR3 protein: CSARGLAGEGVRNEQFF. The CDR3 nucleotides read TGCAGTGCTAGGGGACTAGCGGGAGAGGGGGTTCGCAATGAGCAGTTCTTC. The rearrangement uses TRBV20-1 and TRBJ2-1; 14 nucleotides agree with TRBD2. CDR3 size: 17 residues. The ends lost 3 bases at V and 6 bases at J; junction bases unmatched: 10. Per the germline V gene, CDR1 is DFQATT and CDR2 is SNEGSKA (reference sequence).

In regard to this clonotype: This may be a read error, as it is one base from a much larger clone. The chain carries TRBV5-1 and TRBJ2-7, with a weak D call TRBD1 (5 bases). V gave up 4 bases and J gave up 6 bases, with 14 bases separating them. CDR3 length: 13 amino acids. The germline V gene encodes CDR1 SGHRS and CDR2 YFSETQ. CDR3 loop: CASSDPIQGEQYF. The CDR3 nucleotides read TGCGCCAGCAGCGATCCCATTCAGGGCGAGCAGTACTTC.

A note on this clonotype: This may arise from a read error, as a much more abundant clone is one base away. The J gene is TRBJ2-7, the V gene TRBV11-2, with D possibly called TRBD1 or TRBD2 (6 bases each). The CDR3 totals 16 residues. CDR1 is SGHAT and CDR2 is FQNNGV in the germline V gene. The CDR3 bases are TGTGCCAGCCGCTTTGGTCCGGGGGCCACGTACTACGAGCAGTACTTC. The encoded protein is CASRFGPGATYYEQYF.

To note about this clonotype: A single base separates this from a much larger clone, so it may be a read error. A read error is likely, as this CDR3 ends without the conserved phenylalanine or tryptophan. V is TRBV7-2 and J is TRBJ1-3, with D perhaps TRBD1 (5 bases). The germline gives CDR1 SGHTA, CDR2 FQGNSA. This CDR3 has 15 residues. V shed 4 bases and J shed 0 bases, with 10 bases lying between them. This CDR3 is CASSWGRTSGNTIYS. For the CDR3, the DNA is TGTGCCAGCAGCTGGGGACGGACCTCTGGAAACACCATATATTCT.

In regard to this clonotype: One end of the junction varies from germline; a read error may be responsible. The chain combines TRBV28 with TRBJ2-7, with 13 bases aligning to TRBD2. Looked up from germline, CDR1 is MDHEN and CDR2 is SYDVKM. The CDR3 covers 15 residues. The CDR3 nucleotides are TGTACCAGCGGCTCCGGGACTAGCGGGGTCTACGAGCAGTACTTC. Translating it yields CTSGSGTSGVYEQYF.

This rearrangement joins TRBV2 to TRBJ2-5; no firm D call. The CDR3 consists of 14 residues. Trimming shortened V by 0 bases and J by 5 bases, and 10 bases separated the two germline ends. Germline CDR1 is SNHLY and CDR2 is FYNNEI. The DNA for the CDR3 is TGTGCCAGCAGTGAAGCGGCGTCGCGGGAGACCCAGTACTTC. Amino acid sequence: CASSEAASRETQYF.

The sample holds a few counts of this clonotype. The CDR3 region is CASSYWDRDDQPQHF. The CDR3 DNA sequence: TGTGCCAGCAGCTATTGGGACAGGGACGATCAGCCCCAGCATTTT. The chain has TRBV7-6 and TRBJ1-5; 9 bases line up with TRBD1. Germline lookup yields CDR1 SGHVS and CDR2 FNYEAQ. V was pared by 4 bases and J by 5 bases, with 6 bases of the junction left unmatched. This CDR3 spans 15 amino acids.

The rearrangement uses TRBV19 and TRBJ2-7; tentative D call: TRBD1 (5 bases). Trimming cost V 3 bases and J 1 base, with 10 bases left between them. The CDR3 has 14 amino acids. CDR1 is LNHDA, CDR2 SQIVND, per germline (reference sequence). CDR3 loop: CASSITGASYEQYF. The CDR3 nucleotides are TGTGCCAGTAGTATCACAGGAGCTTCCTACGAGCAGTACTTC. Variable domain in full (rest from reference TRBV19 and TRBJ2-7): DGGITQSPKYLFRKEGQNVTLSCEQNLNHDAMYWYRQDPGQGLRLIYYSQIVNDFQKGDIAEGYSVSREKKESFPLTVTSAQKNPTAFYLCASSITGASYEQYFGPGTRLTVT.

As to this clonotype: The DNA is left out, because the CDR3 cannot be placed on it with certainty; the CDR3 is given as TCRdb lists it. The rearrangement links TRBV4-1 to TRBJ2-7; the DNA was not compared with TRBD1, the D call given in the table. The CDR3 adds up to 15 amino acids, both ends counted. The germline CDR1 and CDR2 sequences are MGHRA and YSYEKL. CDR3 region: CASSQVATGSYEQCF.

Ten or more counts support this clonotype. This chain connects TRBV4-1 to TRBJ2-5, with a weak D call TRBD1 (6 bases). The CDR3 runs to 17 residues. CDR1 MGHRA and CDR2 YSYEKL come from the germline V gene. V gave up 0 bases and J gave up 2 bases, with 16 bases separating them. The CDR3 spells CASSQERYGTLQETQYF. The DNA of the CDR3 is TGCGCCAGCAGCCAAGAGAGGTACGGGACACTTCAAGAGACCCAGTACTTC.

This clonotype was seen more than once but under ten times. The chain is built from TRBV10-3 and TRBJ1-1, with D possibly TRBD1 on 5 matching bases. V was cut by 0 bases and J by 2 bases, with 10 bases left in between. CDR3 length: 15 residues. Germline values: CDR1 ENHRY, CDR2 SYGVKD. The CDR3 nucleotides are TGTGCCATCAGTGAGTCGACAGCCACAAACACTGAAGCTTTCTTT. Translated: CAISESTATNTEAFF.

The rearrangement uses TRBV6-5 and TRBJ2-2; TRBD1 aligns across 7 bases. Germline V CDR1 and CDR2: MNHEY, SVGAGI. This CDR3 has 15 residues. The V segment lost 5 bases and the J segment 2 bases; nucleotides outside the gene matches: 5. CDR3 in DNA: TGTGCCAGCAGTACGGGACAGCTAAACACCGGGGAGCTGTTTTTT. This sequence encodes CASSTGQLNTGELFF.

This clonotype has a count of ten or more. The gene calls are TRBV6-2 or TRBV6-3 and TRBJ2-3; TRBD2 aligns across 13 bases. The length of the CDR3 is 16 residues. Per the germline V gene, CDR1 is MNHEY and CDR2 is SVGEGT. After removal of 4 bases from V and 6 bases from J, the junction contained 7 bases not matched to a gene. The CDR3: CASSFGLAGDWDTQYF. CDR3 nucleotide sequence: TGTGCCAGCAGTTTCGGACTAGCGGGAGACTGGGATACGCAGTATTTT.

The V call is TRBV4-1, the J call TRBJ2-1, with 13 bases that match TRBD2. The junction had 7 bases not matched to a gene; V was cut back by 3 bases and J by 2 bases. In germline, CDR1 is MGHRA, CDR2 YSYEKL. The CDR3 runs 18 residues. The CDR3 DNA reads as TGCGCCAGCAGCCAGGAGACTAGCGGGGGGCCGACCTACAATGAGCAGTTCTTC. Translated, it gives CASSQETSGGPTYNEQFF.

This clonotype has a count of ten or more. This rearrangement joins TRBV29-1 to TRBJ2-1; D is uncertain. V was pared by 3 bases and J by 0 bases, with 9 bases between. CDR3 length: 14 amino acids. The germline CDR1 and CDR2 sequences are SQVTM and ANQGSEA. The CDR3 DNA reads TGCAGCGTTGACCCCAGGTTCTCCTACAATGAGCAGTTCTTC. Translation gives CSVDPRFSYNEQFF.

This rearrangement joins TRBV2 to TRBJ2-7; 7 nucleotides match TRBD1. V dropped 5 bases and J dropped 6; count of bases not matched to a gene: 13. Germline CDR1 reads SNHLY; CDR2 reads FYNNEI. The CDR3 is made up of 15 amino acids. CDR3 in DNA: TGTGCCAGCAGTTTTTTGGGGACAGAGACTTCCGAGCAGTACTTC. It codes for CASSFLGTETSEQYF.

Turning to this clonotype: This may stem from a read error, because a much larger clone lies one nucleotide away. This chain links TRBV7-9 with TRBJ2-7, with 7 nucleotides matching TRBD2. Germline assignment: CDR1 SEHNR and CDR2 FQNEAQ (reference sequence). The CDR3 spans 13 residues. Trimming cost V 1 base and J 7 bases; bases outside gene matches: 4. In DNA form, the CDR3 reads TGTGCCAGCAGCTTAGTCGAGGGAGGGGAGCAGTACTTC. As protein: CASSLVEGGEQYF.

This clonotype was counted many times. The V gene is TRBV5-4, the J gene TRBJ1-1, with D possibly TRBD1 on 5 matching bases. This CDR3 is built from 12 residues. Looked up from germline, CDR1 is SGHNT and CDR2 is YYREEE (reference sequence). V lost 4 bases, J lost 5 bases, and 9 bases lay in between. The CDR3 spells CASSNQGTEAFF. The CDR3 DNA reads as TGTGCCAGCAGCAATCAGGGTACTGAAGCTTTCTTT.

This clonotype was detected many times. J is TRBJ2-7 and V is TRBV2; the D gene is possibly TRBD2 (5 bases). The CDR3 has 11 residues. Trimming took 7 bases from V and 6 from J, leaving 10 bases between them. Germline V gives CDR1 SNHLY, CDR2 FYNNEI. DNA for the CDR3: TGTGCCAGCACCGACTACGGCGAGCAGTACTTC. Encoded protein: CASTDYGEQYF.